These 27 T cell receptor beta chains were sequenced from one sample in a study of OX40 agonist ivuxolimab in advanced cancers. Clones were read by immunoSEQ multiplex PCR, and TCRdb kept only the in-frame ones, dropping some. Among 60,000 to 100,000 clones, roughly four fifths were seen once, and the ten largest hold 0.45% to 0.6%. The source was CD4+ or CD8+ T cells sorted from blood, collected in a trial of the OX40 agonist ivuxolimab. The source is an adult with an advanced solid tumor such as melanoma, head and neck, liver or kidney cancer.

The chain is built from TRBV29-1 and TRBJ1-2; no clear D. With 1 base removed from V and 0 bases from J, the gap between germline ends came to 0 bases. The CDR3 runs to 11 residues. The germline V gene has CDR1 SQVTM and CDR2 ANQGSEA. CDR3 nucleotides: TGCAGCGTTGAAGCTAACTATGGCTACACCTTC. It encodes CSVEANYGYTF.

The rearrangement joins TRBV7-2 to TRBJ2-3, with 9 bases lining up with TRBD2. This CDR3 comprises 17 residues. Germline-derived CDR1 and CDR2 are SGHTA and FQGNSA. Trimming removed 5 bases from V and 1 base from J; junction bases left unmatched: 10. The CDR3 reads CASSRWGSSGGTDTQYF. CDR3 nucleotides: TGTGCCAGCAGCCGGTGGGGTTCTAGCGGGGGCACAGATACGCAGTATTTT.

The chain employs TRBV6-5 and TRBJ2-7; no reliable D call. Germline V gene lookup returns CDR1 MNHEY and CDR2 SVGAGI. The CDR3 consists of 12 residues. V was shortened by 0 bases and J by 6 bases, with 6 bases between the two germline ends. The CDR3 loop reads CASSYSGLEQYF. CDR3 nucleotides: TGTGCCAGCAGTTACTCAGGGCTCGAGCAGTACTTC.

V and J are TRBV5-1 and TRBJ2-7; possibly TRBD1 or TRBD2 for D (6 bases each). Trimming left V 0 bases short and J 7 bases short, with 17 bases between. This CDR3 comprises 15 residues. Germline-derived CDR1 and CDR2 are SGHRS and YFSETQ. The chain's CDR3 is CASSLEGGAVGEQYF. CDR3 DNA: TGCGCCAGCAGCTTGGAGGGGGGCGCGGTGGGTGAGCAGTACTTC.

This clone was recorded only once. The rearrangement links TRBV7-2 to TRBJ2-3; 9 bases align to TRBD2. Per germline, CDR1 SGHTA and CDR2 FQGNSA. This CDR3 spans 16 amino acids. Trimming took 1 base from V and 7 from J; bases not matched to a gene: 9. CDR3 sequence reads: CASSLGGGGRSNTQYF. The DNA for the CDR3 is TGTGCCAGCAGCTTAGGCGGGGGGGGACGTTCGAATACGCAGTATTTT.

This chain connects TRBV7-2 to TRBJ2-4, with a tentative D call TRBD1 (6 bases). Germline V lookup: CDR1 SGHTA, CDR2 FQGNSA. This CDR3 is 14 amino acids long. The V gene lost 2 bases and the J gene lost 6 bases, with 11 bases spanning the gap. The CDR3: CASSLQGTSNIQYF. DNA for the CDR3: TGTGCCAGCAGCTTACAGGGGACCTCAAACATTCAGTACTTC.

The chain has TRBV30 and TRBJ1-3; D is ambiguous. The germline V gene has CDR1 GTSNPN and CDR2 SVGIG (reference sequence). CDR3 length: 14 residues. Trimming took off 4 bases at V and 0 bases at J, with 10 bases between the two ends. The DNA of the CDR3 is TGTGCCTGGACGATTCCTTCCTCTGGAAACACCATATATTTT. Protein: CAWTIPSSGNTIYF.

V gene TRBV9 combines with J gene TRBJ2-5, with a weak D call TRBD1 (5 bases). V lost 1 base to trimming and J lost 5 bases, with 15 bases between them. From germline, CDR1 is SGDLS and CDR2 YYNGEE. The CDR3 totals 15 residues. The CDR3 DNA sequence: TGTGCCAGCAGCGTAACAGCAGGGATAACGGAGACCCAGTACTTC. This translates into CASSVTAGITETQYF.

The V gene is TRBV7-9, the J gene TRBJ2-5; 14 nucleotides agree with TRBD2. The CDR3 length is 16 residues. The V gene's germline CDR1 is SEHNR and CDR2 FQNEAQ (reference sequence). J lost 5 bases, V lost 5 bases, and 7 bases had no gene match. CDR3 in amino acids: CASSPGLAGGRETQYF. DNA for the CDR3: TGTGCCAGCAGCCCTGGACTAGCGGGGGGCCGGGAGACCCAGTACTTC.

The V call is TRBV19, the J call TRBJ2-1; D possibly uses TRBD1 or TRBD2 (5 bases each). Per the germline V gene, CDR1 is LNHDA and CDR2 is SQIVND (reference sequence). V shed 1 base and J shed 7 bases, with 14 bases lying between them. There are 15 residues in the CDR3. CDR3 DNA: TGTGCCAGTAGTATAGTGGGGATGGGGGAGAATGAGCAGTTCTTC. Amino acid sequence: CASSIVGMGENEQFF.

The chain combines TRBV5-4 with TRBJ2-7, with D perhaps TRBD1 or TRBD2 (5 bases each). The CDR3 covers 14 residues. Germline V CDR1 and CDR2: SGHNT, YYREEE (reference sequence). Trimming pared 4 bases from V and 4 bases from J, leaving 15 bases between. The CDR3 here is CASSTGPYVYEQYF. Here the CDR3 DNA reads TGTGCCAGCAGCACGGGACCTTATGTGTACGAGCAGTACTTC.

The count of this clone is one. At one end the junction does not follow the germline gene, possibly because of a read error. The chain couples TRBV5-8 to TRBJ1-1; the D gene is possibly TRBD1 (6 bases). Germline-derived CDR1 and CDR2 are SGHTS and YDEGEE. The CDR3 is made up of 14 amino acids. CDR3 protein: CASSSRSIGGPTPF. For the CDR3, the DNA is TGTGCCAGCAGCTCCCGATCAATTGGGGGCCCGACTCCATTT.

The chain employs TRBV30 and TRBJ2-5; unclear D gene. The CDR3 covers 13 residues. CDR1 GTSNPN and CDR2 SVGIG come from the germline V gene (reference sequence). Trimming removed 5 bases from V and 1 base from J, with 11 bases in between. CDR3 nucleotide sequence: TGTGCCTGGGCCCCGGGTATCCAAGAGACCCAGTACTTC. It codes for CAWAPGIQETQYF. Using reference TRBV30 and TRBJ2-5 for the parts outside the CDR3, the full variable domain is SQTIHQWPATLVQPVGSPLSLECTVEGTSNPNLYWYRQAAGRGLQLLFYSVGIGQISSEVPQNLSASRPQDRQFILSSKKLLLSDSGFYLCAWAPGIQETQYFGPGTRLLVL.

The CDR3 DNA reads as TGTGCCAGCAGCCCAGGGACAGCTTCTTATGGCTACACCTTC. Protein: CASSPGTASYGYTF. This rearrangement joins TRBV5-5 to TRBJ1-2, with 7 bases lining up with TRBD1. Per germline, CDR1 SGHKS and CDR2 YYEKEE (reference sequence). V gave up 4 bases and J gave up 5 bases; unmatched junction bases: 8. This CDR3 is built from 14 residues. The full variable domain, rest sourced from reference TRBV5-5 and TRBJ1-2, is DAGVTQSPTHLIKTRGQQVTLRCSPISGHKSVSWYQQVLGQGPQFIFQYYEKEERGRGNFPDRFSARQFPNYSSELNVNALLLGDSALYLCASSPGTASYGYTFGSGTRLTVV.

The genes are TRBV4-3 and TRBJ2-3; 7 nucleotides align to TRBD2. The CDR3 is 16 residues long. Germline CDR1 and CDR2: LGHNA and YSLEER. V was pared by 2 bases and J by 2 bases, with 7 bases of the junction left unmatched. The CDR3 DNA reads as TGCGCCAGCAGCCAATCTTTGGGACTATACACAGATACGCAGTATTTT. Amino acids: CASSQSLGLYTDTQYF.

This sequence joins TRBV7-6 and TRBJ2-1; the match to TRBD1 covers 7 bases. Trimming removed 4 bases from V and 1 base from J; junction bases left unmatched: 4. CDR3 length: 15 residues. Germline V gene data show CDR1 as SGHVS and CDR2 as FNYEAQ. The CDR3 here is CASSSDRESYNEQFF. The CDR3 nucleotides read TGTGCCAGCAGCTCCGACAGGGAATCCTACAATGAGCAGTTCTTC.

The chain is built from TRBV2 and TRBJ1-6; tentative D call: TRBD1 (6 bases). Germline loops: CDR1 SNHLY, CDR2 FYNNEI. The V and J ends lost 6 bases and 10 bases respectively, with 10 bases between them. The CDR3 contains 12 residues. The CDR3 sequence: CASRITGSPLHF. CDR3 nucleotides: TGTGCCAGCAGGATAACAGGGTCACCCCTCCACTTT.

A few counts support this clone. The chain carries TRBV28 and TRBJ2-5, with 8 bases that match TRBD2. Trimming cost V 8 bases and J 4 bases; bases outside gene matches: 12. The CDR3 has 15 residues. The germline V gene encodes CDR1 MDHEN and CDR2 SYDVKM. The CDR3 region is CASGEAGVGGETQYF. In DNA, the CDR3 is TGTGCCAGCGGAGAAGCGGGAGTGGGGGGAGAGACCCAGTACTTC.

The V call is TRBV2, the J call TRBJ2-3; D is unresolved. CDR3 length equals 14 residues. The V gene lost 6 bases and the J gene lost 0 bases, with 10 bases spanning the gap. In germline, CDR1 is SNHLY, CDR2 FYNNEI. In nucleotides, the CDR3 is TGTGCCAGCAGAGCAGGAGAAAGCACAGATACGCAGTATTTT. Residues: CASRAGESTDTQYF.

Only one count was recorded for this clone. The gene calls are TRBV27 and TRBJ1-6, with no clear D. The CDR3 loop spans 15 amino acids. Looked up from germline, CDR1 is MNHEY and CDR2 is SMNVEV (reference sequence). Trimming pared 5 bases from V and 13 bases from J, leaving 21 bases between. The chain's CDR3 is CASSGLGGVVTPLHF. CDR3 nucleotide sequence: TGTGCCAGCAGTGGCCTTGGAGGAGTAGTTACGCCCCTCCACTTT.

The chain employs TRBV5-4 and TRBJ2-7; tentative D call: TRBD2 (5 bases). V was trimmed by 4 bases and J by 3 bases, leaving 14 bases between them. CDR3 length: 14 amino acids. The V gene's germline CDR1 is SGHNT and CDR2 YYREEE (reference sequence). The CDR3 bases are TGTGCCAGCAGCCTGGGAGTTAATAACTACGAGCAGTACTTC. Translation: CASSLGVNNYEQYF.

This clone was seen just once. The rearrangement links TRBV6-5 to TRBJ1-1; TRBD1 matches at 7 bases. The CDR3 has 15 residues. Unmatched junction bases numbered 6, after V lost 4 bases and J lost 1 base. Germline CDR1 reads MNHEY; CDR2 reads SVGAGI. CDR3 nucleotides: TGTGCCAGCAGTTGGAAACAGGGGACGAACACTGAAGCTTTCTTT. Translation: CASSWKQGTNTEAFF.

The CDR3 DNA sequence: TGTGCCAGCTCACCGGGGGCCCCTAGCTCCTACGAGCAGTACTTC. It translates to CASSPGAPSSYEQYF. The V call is TRBV18, the J call TRBJ2-7, with D maybe TRBD1 (6 bases). Trimming took off 3 bases at V and 0 bases at J, with 12 bases between the two ends. The CDR3 runs 15 residues. From germline, CDR1 is KGHSH and CDR2 LQKENI.

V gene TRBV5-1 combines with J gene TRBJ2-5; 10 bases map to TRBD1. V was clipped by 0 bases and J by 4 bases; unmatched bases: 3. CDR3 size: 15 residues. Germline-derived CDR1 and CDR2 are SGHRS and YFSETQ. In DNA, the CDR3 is TGCGCCAGCAGCTTGGGCGGGACAGGGGCAGAGACCCAGTACTTC. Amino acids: CASSLGGTGAETQYF.

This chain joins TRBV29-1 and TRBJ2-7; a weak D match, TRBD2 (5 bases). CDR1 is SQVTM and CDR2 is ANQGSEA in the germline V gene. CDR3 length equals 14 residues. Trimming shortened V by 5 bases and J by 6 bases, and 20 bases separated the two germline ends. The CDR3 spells CSVTPGSAWGEQYF. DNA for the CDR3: TGCAGCGTTACGCCGGGATCCGCCTGGGGCGAGCAGTACTTC.

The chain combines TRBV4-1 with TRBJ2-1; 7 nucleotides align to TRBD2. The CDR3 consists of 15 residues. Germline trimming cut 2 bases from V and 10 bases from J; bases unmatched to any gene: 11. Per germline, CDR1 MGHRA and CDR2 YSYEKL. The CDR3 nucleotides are TGCGCCAGCAGCCAAAGGGAGGGCGGCAGTAAGGAGCAGTTCTTC. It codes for CASSQREGGSKEQFF.

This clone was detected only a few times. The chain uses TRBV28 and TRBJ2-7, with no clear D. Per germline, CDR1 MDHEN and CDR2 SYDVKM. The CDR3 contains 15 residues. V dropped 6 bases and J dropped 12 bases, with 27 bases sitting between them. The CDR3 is CASRRSRVGDPSSYF. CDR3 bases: TGTGCCAGCAGGCGAAGCCGGGTAGGAGACCCCTCCTCGTACTTC.